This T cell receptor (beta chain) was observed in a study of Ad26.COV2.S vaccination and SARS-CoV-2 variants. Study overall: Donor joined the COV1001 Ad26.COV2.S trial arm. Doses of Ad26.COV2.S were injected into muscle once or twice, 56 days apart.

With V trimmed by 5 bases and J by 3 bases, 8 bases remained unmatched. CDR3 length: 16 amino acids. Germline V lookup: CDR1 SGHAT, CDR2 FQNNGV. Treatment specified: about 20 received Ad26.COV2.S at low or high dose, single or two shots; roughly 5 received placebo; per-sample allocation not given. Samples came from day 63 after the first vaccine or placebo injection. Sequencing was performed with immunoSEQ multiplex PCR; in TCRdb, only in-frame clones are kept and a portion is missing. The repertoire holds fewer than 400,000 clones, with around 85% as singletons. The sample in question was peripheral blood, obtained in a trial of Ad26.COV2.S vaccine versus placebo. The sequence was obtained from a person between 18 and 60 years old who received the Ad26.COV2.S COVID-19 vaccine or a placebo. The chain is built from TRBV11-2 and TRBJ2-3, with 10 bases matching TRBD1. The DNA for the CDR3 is TGTGCCAGCAGCCGCCTAGGGACAGGGGTTACAGATACGCAGTATTTT. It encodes CASSRLGTGVTDTQYF.